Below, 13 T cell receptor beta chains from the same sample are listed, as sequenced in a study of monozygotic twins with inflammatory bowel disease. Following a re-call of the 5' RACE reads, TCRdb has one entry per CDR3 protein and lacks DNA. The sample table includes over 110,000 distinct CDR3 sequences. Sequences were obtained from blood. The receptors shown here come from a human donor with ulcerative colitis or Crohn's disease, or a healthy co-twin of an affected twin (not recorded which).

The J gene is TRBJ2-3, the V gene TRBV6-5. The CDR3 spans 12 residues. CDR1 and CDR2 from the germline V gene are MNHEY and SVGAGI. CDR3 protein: CASIGSGDTQYF.

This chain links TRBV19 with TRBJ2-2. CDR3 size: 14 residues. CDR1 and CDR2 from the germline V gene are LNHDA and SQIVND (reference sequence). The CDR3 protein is CASSIIFTSGELFF. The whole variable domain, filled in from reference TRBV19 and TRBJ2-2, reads DGGITQSPKYLFRKEGQNVTLSCEQNLNHDAMYWYRQDPGQGLRLIYYSQIVNDFQKGDIAEGYSVSREKKESFPLTVTSAQKNPTAFYLCASSIIFTSGELFFGEGSRLTVL.

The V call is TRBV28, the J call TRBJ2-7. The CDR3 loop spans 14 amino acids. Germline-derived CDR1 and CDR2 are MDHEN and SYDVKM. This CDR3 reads CASSLVLTRTEQYF.

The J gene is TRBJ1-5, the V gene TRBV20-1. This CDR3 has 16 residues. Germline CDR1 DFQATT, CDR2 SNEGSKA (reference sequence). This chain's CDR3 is CSAREVGRGSNQPQHF.

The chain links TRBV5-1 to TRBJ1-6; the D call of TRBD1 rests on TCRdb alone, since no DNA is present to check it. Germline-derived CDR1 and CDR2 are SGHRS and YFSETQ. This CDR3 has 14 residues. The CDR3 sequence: CASSMGQGNSPLHF.

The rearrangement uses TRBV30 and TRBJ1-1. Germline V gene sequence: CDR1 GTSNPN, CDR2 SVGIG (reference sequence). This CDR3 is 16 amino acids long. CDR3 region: CAWSDRKVDGDTEAFF.

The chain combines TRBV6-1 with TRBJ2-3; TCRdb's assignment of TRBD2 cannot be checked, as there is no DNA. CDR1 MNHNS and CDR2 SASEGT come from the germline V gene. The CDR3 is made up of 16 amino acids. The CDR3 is CASSPTTSGAVDTQYF.

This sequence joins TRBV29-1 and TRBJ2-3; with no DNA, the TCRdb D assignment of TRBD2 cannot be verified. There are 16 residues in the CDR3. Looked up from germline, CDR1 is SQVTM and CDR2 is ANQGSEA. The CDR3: CSVVPLGRGPTDTQYF.

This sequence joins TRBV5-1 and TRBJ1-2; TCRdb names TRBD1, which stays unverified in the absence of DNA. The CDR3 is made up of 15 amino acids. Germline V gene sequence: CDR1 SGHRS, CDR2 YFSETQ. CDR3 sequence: CASSSTTGLNYGYTF.

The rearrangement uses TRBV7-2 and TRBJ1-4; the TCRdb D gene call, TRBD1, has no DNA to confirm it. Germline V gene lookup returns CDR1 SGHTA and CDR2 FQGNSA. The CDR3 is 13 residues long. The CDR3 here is CASSLTGVEKLFF.

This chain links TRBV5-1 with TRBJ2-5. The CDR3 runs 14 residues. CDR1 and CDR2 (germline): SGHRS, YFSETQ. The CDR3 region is CASSLEGFQETQYF.

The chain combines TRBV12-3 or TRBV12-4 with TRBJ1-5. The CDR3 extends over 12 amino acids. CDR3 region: CASSLMNQPQHF.

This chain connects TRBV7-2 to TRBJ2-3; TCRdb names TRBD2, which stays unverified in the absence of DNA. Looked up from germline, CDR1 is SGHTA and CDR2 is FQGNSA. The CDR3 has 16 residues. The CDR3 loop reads CASSPAGTRSTDTQYF.